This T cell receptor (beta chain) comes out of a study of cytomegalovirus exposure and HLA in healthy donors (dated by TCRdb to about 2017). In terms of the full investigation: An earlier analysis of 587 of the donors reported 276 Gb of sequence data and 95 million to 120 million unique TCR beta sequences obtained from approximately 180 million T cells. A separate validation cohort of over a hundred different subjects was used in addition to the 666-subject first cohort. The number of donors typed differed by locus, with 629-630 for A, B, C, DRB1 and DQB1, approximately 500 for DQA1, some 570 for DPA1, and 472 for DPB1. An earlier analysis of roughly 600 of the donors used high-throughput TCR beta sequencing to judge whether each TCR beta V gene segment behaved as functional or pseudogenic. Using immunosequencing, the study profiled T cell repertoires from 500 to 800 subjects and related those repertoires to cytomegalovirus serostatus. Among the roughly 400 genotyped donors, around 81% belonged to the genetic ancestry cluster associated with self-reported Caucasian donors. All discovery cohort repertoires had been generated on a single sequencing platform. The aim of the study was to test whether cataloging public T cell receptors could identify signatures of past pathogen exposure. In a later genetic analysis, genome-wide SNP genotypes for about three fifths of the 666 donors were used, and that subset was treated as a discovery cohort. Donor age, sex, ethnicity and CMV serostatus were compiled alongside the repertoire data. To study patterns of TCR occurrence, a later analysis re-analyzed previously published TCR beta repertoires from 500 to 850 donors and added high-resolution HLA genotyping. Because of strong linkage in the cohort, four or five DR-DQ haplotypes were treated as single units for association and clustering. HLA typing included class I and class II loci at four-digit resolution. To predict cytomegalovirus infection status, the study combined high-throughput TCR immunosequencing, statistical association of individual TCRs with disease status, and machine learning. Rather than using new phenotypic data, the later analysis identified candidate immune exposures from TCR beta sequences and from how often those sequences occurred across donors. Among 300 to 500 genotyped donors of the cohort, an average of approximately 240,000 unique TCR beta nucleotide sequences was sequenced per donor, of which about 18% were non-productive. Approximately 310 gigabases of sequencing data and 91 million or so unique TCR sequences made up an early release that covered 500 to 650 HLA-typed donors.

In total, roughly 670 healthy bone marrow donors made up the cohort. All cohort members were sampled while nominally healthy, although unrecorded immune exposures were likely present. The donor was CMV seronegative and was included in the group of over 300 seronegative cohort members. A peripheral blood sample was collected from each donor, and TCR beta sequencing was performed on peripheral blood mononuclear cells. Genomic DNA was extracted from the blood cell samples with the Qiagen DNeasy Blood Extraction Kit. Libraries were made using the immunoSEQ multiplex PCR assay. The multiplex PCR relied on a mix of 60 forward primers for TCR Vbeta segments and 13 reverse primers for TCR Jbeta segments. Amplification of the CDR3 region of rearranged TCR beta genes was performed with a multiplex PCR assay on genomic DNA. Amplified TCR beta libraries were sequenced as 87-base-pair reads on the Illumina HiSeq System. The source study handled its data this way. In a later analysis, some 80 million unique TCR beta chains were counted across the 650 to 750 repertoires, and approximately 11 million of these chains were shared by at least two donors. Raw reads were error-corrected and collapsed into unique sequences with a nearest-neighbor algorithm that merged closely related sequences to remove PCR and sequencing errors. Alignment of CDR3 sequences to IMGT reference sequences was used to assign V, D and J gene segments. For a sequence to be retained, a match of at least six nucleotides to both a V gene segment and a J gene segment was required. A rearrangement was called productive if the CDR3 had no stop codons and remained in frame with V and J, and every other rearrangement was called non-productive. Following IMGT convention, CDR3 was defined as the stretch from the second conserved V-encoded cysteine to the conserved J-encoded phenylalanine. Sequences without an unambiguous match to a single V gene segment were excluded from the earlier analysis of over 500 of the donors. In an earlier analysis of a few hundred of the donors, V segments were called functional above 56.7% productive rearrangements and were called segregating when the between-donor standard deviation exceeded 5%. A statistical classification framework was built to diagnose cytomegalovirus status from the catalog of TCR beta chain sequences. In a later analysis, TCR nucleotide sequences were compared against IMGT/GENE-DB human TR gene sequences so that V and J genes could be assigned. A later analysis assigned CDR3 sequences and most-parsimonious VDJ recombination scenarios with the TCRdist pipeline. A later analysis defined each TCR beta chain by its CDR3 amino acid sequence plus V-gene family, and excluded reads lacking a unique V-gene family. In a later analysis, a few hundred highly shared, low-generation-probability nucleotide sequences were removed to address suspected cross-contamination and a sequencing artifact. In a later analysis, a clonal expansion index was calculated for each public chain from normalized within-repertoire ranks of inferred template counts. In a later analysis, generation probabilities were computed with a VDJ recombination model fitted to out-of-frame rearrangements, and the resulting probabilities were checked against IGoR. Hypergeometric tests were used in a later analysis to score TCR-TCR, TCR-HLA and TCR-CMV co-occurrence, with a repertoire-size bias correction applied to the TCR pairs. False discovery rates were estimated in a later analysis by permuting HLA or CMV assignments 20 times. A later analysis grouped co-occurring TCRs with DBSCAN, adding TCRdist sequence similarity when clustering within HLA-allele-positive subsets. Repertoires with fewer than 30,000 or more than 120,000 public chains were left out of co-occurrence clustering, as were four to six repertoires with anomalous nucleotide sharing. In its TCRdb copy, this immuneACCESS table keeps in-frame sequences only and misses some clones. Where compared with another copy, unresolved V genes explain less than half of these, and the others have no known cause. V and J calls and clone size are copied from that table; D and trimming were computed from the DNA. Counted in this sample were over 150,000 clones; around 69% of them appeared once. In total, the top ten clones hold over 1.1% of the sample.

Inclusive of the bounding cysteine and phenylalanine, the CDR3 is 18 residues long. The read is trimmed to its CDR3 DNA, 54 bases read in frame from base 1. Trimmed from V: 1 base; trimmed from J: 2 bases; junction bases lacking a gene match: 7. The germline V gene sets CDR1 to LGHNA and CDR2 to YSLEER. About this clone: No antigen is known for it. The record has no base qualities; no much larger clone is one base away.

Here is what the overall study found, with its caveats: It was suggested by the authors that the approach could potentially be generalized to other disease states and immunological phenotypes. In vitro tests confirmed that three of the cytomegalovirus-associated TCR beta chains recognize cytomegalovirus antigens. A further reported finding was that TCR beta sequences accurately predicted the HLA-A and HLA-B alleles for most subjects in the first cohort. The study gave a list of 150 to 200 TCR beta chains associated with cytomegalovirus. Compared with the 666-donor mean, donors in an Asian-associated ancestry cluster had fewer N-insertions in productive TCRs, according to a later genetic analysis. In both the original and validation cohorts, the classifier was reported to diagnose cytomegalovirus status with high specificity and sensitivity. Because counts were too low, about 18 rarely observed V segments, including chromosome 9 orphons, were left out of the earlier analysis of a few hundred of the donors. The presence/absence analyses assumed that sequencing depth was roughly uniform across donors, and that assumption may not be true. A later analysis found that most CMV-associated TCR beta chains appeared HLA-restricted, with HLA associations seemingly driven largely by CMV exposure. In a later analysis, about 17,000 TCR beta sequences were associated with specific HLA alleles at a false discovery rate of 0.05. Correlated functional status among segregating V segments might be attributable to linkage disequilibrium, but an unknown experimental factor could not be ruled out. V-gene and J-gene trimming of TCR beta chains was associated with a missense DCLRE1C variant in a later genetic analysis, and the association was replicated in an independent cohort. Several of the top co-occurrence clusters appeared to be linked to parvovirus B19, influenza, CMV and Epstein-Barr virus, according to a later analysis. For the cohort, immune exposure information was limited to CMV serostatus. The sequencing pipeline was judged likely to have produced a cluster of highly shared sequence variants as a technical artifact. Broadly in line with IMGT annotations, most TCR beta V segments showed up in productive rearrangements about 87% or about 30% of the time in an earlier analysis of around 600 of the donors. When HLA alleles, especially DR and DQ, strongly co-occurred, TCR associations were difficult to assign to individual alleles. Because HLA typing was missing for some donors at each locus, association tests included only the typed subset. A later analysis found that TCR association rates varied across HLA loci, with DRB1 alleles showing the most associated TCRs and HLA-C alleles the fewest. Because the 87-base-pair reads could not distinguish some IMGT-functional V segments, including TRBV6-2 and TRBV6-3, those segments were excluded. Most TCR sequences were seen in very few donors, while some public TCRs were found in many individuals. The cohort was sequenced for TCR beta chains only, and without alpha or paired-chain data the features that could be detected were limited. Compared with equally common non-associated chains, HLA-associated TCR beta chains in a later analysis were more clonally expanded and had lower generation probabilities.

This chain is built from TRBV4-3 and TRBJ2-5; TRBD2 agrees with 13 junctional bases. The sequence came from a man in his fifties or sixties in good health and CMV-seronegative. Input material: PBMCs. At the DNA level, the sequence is TGCGCCAGCAGCCAAGCACTAGCGGGAGGGCCTCCACAAGAGACCCAGTACTTC. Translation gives CASSQALAGGPPQETQYF.